The 21 T cell receptor beta chains presented below share a single source sample, sequenced in a study of cytomegalovirus exposure and HLA in healthy donors. The primer mix had 60 Vbeta and 13 Jbeta primers. Profiled with immunoSEQ multiplex PCR; TCRdb holds only in-frame clones, not every one. The sample lists over 45,000 clones, 83% occurring once. Material for sequencing was PBMCs. Source of these receptors: a man aged 30 to 45 in good health and CMV-seronegative.

The V call is TRBV5-1, the J call TRBJ2-5; TRBD2 matches at 7 bases. This CDR3 spans 12 amino acids. Germline loops: CDR1 SGHRS, CDR2 YFSETQ. The ends lost 2 bases at V and 11 bases at J; junction bases unmatched: 6. DNA for the CDR3: TGCGCCAGCAGCTTCGGGGGAGGGGAGCAGTACTTC. Amino acid sequence: CASSFGGGEQYF.

This clone has a single count. The gene calls are TRBV5-6 and TRBJ2-1, with 9 bases that match TRBD2. The ends lost 3 bases at V and 1 base at J; junction bases unmatched: 2. The CDR3 has 15 residues. CDR1 is SGHDT, CDR2 YYEEEE, per germline. This CDR3 reads CASSSLAGSYNEQFF. The CDR3 coding sequence is TGTGCCAGCAGCTCCCTAGCGGGATCCTACAATGAGCAGTTCTTC.

This chain's CDR3 is CASSAGGGSYNEQFF. In DNA form, the CDR3 reads TGTGCCAGTAGTGCCGGAGGAGGGAGCTACAATGAGCAGTTCTTC. The genes are TRBV19 and TRBJ2-1, with D possibly matching TRBD2 (6 bases). The CDR3 has 15 amino acids. The V and J ends lost 5 bases and 3 bases respectively, with 14 bases between them. In germline, CDR1 is LNHDA, CDR2 SQIVND (reference sequence).

The J gene is TRBJ2-5, the V gene TRBV9, with 7 bases fitting TRBD2. CDR1 SGDLS and CDR2 YYNGEE come from the germline V gene. The trim removed 3 bases at V and 4 bases at J, leaving 6 bases unmatched. The CDR3 runs to 14 residues. CDR3 region: CASSARLAGETQYF. The CDR3 DNA reads as TGTGCCAGCAGCGCCAGACTAGCTGGAGAGACCCAGTACTTC. Together with reference TRBV9 and TRBJ2-5, the CDR3 gives the full variable domain: DSGVTQTPKHLITATGQRVTLRCSPRSGDLSVYWYQQSLDQGLQFLIQYYNGEERAKGNILERFSAQQFPDLHSELNLSSLELGDSALYFCASSARLAGETQYFGPGTRLLVL.

This chain joins TRBV7-2 and TRBJ2-2; 8 bases map to TRBD2. With V trimmed by 1 base and J by 6 bases, 4 bases remained unmatched. The CDR3 runs to 15 residues. Germline CDR1 SGHTA, CDR2 FQGNSA. The CDR3: CASSLVFSGAGELFF. CDR3 in DNA: TGTGCCAGCAGCTTAGTTTTTAGCGGGGCCGGGGAGCTGTTTTTT.

The chain uses TRBV4-3 and TRBJ2-7; 10 bases match TRBD1. Germline lookup yields CDR1 LGHNA and CDR2 YSLEER. The CDR3 sequence is 16 residues long. Losses at the gene ends were 1 base for V and 6 bases for J; bases not matched to a gene: 9. Here the CDR3 reads CASSQGRDRGLIEQYF. CDR3 sequence (DNA): TGCGCCAGCAGCCAAGGACGGGACAGGGGCCTTATCGAGCAGTACTTC.

The chain carries TRBV30 and TRBJ2-5; tentatively, D is TRBD1 (7 bases). The J call may be mistaken, given a closer DNA end match to TRBJ2-7. This CDR3 has 16 residues. Germline-derived CDR1 and CDR2 are GTSNPN and SVGIG (reference sequence). In DNA, the CDR3 is TGTGCCTGGACGAAAGGGAGGACAGGCAGCTCCTACGAGCAGTACTTC. Its protein product is CAWTKGRTGSSYEQYF.

This chain links TRBV7-9 with TRBJ2-5; TRBD2 agrees at 7 bases. Germline loops: CDR1 SEHNR, CDR2 FQNEAQ (reference sequence). V was pared by 2 bases and J by 5 bases, with 11 bases of the junction left unmatched. The CDR3 spans 16 residues. DNA of the CDR3: TGTGCCAGCAGCTTACCCATACGGGAGGCCCGGGAGACCCAGTACTTC. Translating it yields CASSLPIREARETQYF. Looking up the rest from reference TRBV7-9 and TRBJ2-5 gives the full variable domain: DTGVSQNPRHKITKRGQNVTFRCDPISEHNRLYWYRQTLGQGPEFLTYFQNEAQLEKSRLLSDRFSAERPKGSFSTLEIQRTEQGDSAMYLCASSLPIREARETQYFGPGTRLLVL.

The V gene is TRBV7-2, the J gene TRBJ2-7; 7 bases agree with TRBD2. V trimming: 2 bases; J trimming: 3 bases; junction bases outside the gene matches: 7. The CDR3 totals 15 residues. In germline, CDR1 is SGHTA, CDR2 FQGNSA. CDR3 in amino acids: CASSLMAGEYYEQYF. CDR3 sequence (DNA): TGTGCCAGCAGCTTAATGGCGGGGGAGTACTACGAGCAGTACTTC. Full variable domain (missing parts from reference TRBV7-2 and TRBJ2-7): GAGVSQSPSNKVTEKGKDVELRCDPISGHTALYWYRQSLGQGLEFLIYFQGNSAPDKSGLPSDRFSAERTGGSVSTLTIQRTQQEDSAVYLCASSLMAGEYYEQYFGPGTRLTVT.

The chain uses TRBV4-3 and TRBJ2-1; D might be TRBD2 (6 bases). Per the germline V gene, CDR1 is LGHNA and CDR2 is YSLEER. V lost 2 bases, J lost 0 bases, and 14 bases lay in between. This CDR3 is 17 amino acids long. The CDR3: CASSQTNGGSSYNEQFF. Here the CDR3 DNA reads TGCGCCAGCAGCCAAACCAATGGGGGGAGCTCCTACAATGAGCAGTTCTTC.

This chain uses TRBV7-9 with TRBJ1-2, with D unresolved. This CDR3 has 15 amino acids. In germline, CDR1 is SEHNR, CDR2 FQNEAQ (reference sequence). The V end lost 5 bases, the J end lost 8 bases, and 21 bases lay between the germline ends. CDR3 residues: CASSQQLYRMWGYTF. DNA for the CDR3: TGTGCCAGCAGCCAACAACTATACCGTATGTGGGGCTACACCTTC.

This chain links TRBV7-2 with TRBJ2-7; D remains unclear. Germline V lookup: CDR1 SGHTA, CDR2 FQGNSA. This CDR3 is built from 13 residues. V was trimmed by 7 bases and J by 3 bases, leaving 13 bases between them. CDR3 in DNA: TGTGCCAGCACCCAGGATCCGGTCTACGAGCAGTACTTC. Amino acid sequence: CASTQDPVYEQYF. Variable domain in full (rest from reference TRBV7-2 and TRBJ2-7): GAGVSQSPSNKVTEKGKDVELRCDPISGHTALYWYRQSLGQGLEFLIYFQGNSAPDKSGLPSDRFSAERTGGSVSTLTIQRTQQEDSAVYLCASTQDPVYEQYFGPGTRLTVT.

This clone has a single count. The chain combines TRBV11-1 with TRBJ2-2, with unresolved D. Germline V gives CDR1 SGHAT, CDR2 FQDESV (reference sequence). The germline V and J ends were trimmed by 5 bases and 7 bases, with 8 bases remaining between them. The CDR3 extends over 12 amino acids. The CDR3 is CASSPVNGELFF. In DNA form, the CDR3 reads TGTGCCAGCAGCCCAGTTAACGGGGAGCTGTTTTTT.

This clone was observed once. The chain links TRBV2 to TRBJ2-1; TRBD1 matches 12 bases. Per germline, CDR1 SNHLY and CDR2 FYNNEI. The CDR3 has 14 residues. The J segment lost 9 bases and the V segment lost 3 bases, leaving 3 bases of the junction unmatched. CDR3 region: CASSDGTGGCEQFF. The CDR3 nucleotides read TGTGCCAGCAGTGATGGGACAGGGGGCTGTGAGCAGTTCTTC.

The chain uses TRBV18 and TRBJ1-6, with D possibly being TRBD1 (6 bases). V was trimmed by 2 bases and J by 2 bases, leaving 10 bases between them. The V gene's germline CDR1 is KGHSH and CDR2 LQKENI. CDR3 size: 16 residues. The CDR3 loop reads CASSPDNRAYNSPLHF. DNA of the CDR3: TGTGCCAGCTCACCAGACAACAGGGCCTATAATTCACCCCTCCACTTT. Full variable domain (remainder filled in from reference TRBV18 and TRBJ1-6): NAGVMQNPRHLVRRRGQEARLRCSPMKGHSHVYWYRQLPEEGLKFMVYLQKENIIDESGMPKERFSAEFPKEGPSILRIQQVVRGDSAAYFCASSPDNRAYNSPLHFGNGTRLTVT.

This clone was detected a few times. The chain joins TRBV14 to TRBJ1-1; 7 bases align to TRBD1. CDR3 size: 13 residues. With V trimmed by 3 bases and J by 3 bases, 1 base remained unmatched. Germline loops: CDR1 SGHDN, CDR2 FVKESK. CDR3 sequence reads: CASSHQGDTEAFF. The CDR3, as DNA: TGTGCCAGCAGCCATCAGGGGGACACTGAAGCTTTCTTT.

The rearrangement uses TRBV7-2 and TRBJ2-7; D might be TRBD1 (7 bases). Trimming pared 5 bases from V and 2 bases from J, leaving 13 bases between. CDR3 size: 14 residues. CDR1 and CDR2 (germline): SGHTA, FQGNSA. CDR3 sequence (DNA): TGTGCCAGCAGCCAGGGGGGTGGGGCCTACGAGCAGTACTTC. Protein: CASSQGGGAYEQYF. Using reference TRBV7-2 and TRBJ2-7 for the parts outside the CDR3, the full variable domain is GAGVSQSPSNKVTEKGKDVELRCDPISGHTALYWYRQSLGQGLEFLIYFQGNSAPDKSGLPSDRFSAERTGGSVSTLTIQRTQQEDSAVYLCASSQGGGAYEQYFGPGTRLTVT.

The chain joins TRBV5-1 to TRBJ2-4, with 8 nucleotides matching TRBD1. The germline V gene encodes CDR1 SGHRS and CDR2 YFSETQ. V lost 1 base to trimming and J lost 0 bases; unmatched junction nucleotides: 3. CDR3 length: 16 amino acids. The CDR3 sequence: CASSLMTGVAKNIQYF. The DNA of the CDR3 is TGCGCCAGCAGCTTGATGACAGGGGTAGCCAAAAACATTCAGTACTTC. The full variable domain, completed using reference TRBV5-1 and TRBJ2-4, is KAGVTQTPRYLIKTRGQQVTLSCSPISGHRSVSWYQQTPGQGLQFLFEYFSETQRNKGNFPGRFSGRQFSNSRSEMNVSTLELGDSALYLCASSLMTGVAKNIQYFGAGTRLSVL.

This sequence joins TRBV5-4 and TRBJ2-5, with 7 bases aligning to TRBD2. From germline, CDR1 is SGHNT and CDR2 YYREEE (reference sequence). V lost 4 bases to trimming and J lost 1 base; unmatched junction nucleotides: 4. This CDR3 region has 14 residues. CDR3 sequence (DNA): TGTGCCAGCAGCCGGTCGGGGGGCCAAGAGACCCAGTACTTC. It translates to CASSRSGGQETQYF. Full variable domain (remainder filled in from reference TRBV5-4 and TRBJ2-5): ETGVTQSPTHLIKTRGQQVTLRCSSQSGHNTVSWYQQALGQGPQFIFQYYREEENGRGNFPPRFSGLQFPNYSSELNVNALELDDSALYLCASSRSGGQETQYFGPGTRLLVL.

This CDR3 reads CASSQDGLGASSYNSPLHF. CDR3 bases: TGCGCCAGCAGCCAAGATGGTTTGGGGGCGAGCTCCTATAATTCACCCCTCCACTTT. This sequence joins TRBV4-1 and TRBJ1-6; a possible D gene is TRBD1 (6 bases). Germline lookup yields CDR1 MGHRA and CDR2 YSYEKL. Trimming took 0 bases from V and 0 from J, leaving 15 bases between them. CDR3 length: 19 residues.

Comment on this clone: The junction does not match germline at one end; this may be a read error. This chain links TRBV9 with TRBJ1-6; D is perhaps TRBD1 (5 bases). CDR1 and CDR2 from the germline V gene are SGDLS and YYNGEE. The CDR3 is 15 residues long. As DNA, the CDR3 is TGTGCCAGCAGCGATACAGGATTTTCCAATTCACCCCTCCGCTTT. Translation: CASSDTGFSNSPLRF.